The clone carrying this T cell receptor (beta chain) was counted only a few times. This beta chain appears as a stray read in a library generated for alpha chains; its size is not informative. This record comes from a study of glioma-infiltrating T cells. Using RNA template, CDR3s of TCR alpha and beta were amplified with iRepertoire arm-PCR. TCRdb ran MiXCR on the multiplex PCR reads and lists one entry per CDR3 protein. The profile covers about 360 distinct CDR3 sequences, with roughly 26% appearing a single time and 25% to 35% taken by the ten largest. The TCR sequence derives from a human donor with low-grade glioma or glioblastoma, undergoing nonglioma brain surgery, or in good health (not recorded which). Sequenced input: glioma tissue, nonneoplastic brain tissue, or PBMCs (not recorded which).

The CDR3 DNA reads as TGTGCCAGTAGTATGCAGCCTAGCGGCACAGATACGCAGTATTTT. Its protein product is CASSMQPSGTDTQYF. V is TRBV19 and J is TRBJ2-3; maybe TRBD2 (6 bases). The V gene lost 3 bases and the J gene lost 1 base, with 11 bases spanning the gap. Germline V gene lookup returns CDR1 LNHDA and CDR2 SQIVND (reference sequence). CDR3 length: 15 amino acids.